This T cell receptor beta chain appears in the sequencing data of a study of early T cells in non-severe SARS-CoV-2 infection. TCRdb itself ran the 5' RACE reads through MiXCR, one entry per CDR3 protein. The table has more than 75,000 distinct CDR3 sequences, under 15% seen once. In this sample, this clonotype turned up many times. V lost 7 bases and J lost 7, with 19 bases in between. The CDR3 extends over 14 amino acids. Sequencing was done on a sample of whole blood. The sequence came from an adult who was a healthcare worker with PCR-confirmed SARS-CoV-2 infection or an uninfected control (not recorded which). This chain uses TRBV12-3 or TRBV12-4 with TRBJ1-1; possibly TRBD1 for D (6 bases). This chain's CDR3 is CASTLQGGIGEAFF. CDR3 bases: TGTGCCAGCACTCTACAGGGAGGGATTGGTGAAGCTTTCTTT.